This T cell receptor (beta chain) was found in a study of CD8+ T cells in alopecia areata. In the study overall: Twice a day, 5 to 10 mg of oral tofacitinib was administered to treated patients.

Treatment meaning: oral pan-JAK inhibitor, 5-10 mg twice daily. Both peripheral blood and punch biopsies of lesional scalp skin were obtained from patients who had alopecia areata. Extraction and reverse transcription of RNA yielded cDNA as the sequencing template. Profiled with immunoSEQ multiplex PCR; TCRdb holds only in-frame clones, not every one. The sample yields some 180,000 clones, around 49% seen once. This clone was counted a few times. Its antigen is currently unknown. Notes on the study in general: Scalp and blood retained many expanded lesional clones during tofacitinib. Clonality in the scalp and expanded CD8+ clones ranked among the top 100 were significantly decreased by tofacitinib.

The germline gives CDR1 SQVTM, CDR2 ANQGSEA. Trimming took off 7 bases at V and 3 bases at J, with 15 bases between the two ends. The CDR3 consists of 13 residues. The TCR originated in a human donor with alopecia areata. The specimen was CD8+ T cells sorted from blood, collected around week 53, from a patient treated with tofacitinib. The rearrangement uses TRBV29-1 and TRBJ1-1; D possibly corresponds to TRBD1 (5 bases). As DNA, the CDR3 is TGCAGCGCCCTCGGGACGTCCGACACTGAAGCTTTCTTT. It codes for CSALGTSDTEAFF.